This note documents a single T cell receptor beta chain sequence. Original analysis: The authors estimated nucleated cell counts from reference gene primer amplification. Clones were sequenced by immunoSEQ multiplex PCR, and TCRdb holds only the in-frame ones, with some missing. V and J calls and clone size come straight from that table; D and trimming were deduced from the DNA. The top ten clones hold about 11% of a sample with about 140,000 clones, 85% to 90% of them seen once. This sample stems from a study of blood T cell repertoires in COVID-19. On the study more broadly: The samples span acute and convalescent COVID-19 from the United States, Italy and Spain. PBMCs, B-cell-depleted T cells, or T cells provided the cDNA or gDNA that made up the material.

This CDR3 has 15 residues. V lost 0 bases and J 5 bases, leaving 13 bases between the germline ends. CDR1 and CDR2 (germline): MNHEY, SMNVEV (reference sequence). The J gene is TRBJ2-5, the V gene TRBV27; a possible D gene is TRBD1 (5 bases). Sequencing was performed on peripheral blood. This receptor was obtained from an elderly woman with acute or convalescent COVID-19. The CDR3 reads CASSLSAGWPETQYF. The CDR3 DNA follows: TGTGCCAGCAGTTTATCGGCAGGGTGGCCGGAGACCCAGTACTTC.